This TCR beta chain was sequenced in a study of cytomegalovirus exposure and HLA in healthy donors. Remarks on this clone: Its antigen is undetermined.

PCR amplification relied on 60 Vbeta primers (plus 13 Jbeta primers). Here immunoSEQ multiplex PCR was the method, and the copy in TCRdb shows in-frame clones only, minus some. The sample yields under 200,000 clones, 81% seen once. The ends were cut back, 6 bases at V and 4 bases at J, with 3 bases in the middle. CDR3 size: 11 residues. Germline CDR1 is KGHSH and CDR2 is LQKENI. Study observations and caveats: The study designated 150 or so TCR beta chains cytomegalovirus-associated. In a later analysis, at a false discovery rate of 0.05, over 15,000 TCR beta sequences were associated with HLA alleles. Per published accounts, TCR beta sequences correctly predicted the HLA-A and HLA-B alleles of most subjects. Information on immune exposure was restricted to one variable (CMV serostatus).

V usage is TRBV18 and J usage is TRBJ2-2; D unresolved. The sample consisted of PBMCs. This clonotype was sampled from a man aged 40-49 years in good health and CMV-seropositive. The CDR3: CASSLTGELFF. CDR3 coding DNA: TGTGCCAGCTCCCTCACCGGGGAGCTGTTTTTT.